A selection of T cell receptor beta chains follows, all from one sample in a study of T cell clones after liver transplantation. The table came from immunoSEQ multiplex PCR; TCRdb's copy has only in-frame clones and leaves some out. The sample gives 55,000 to 75,000 clones, 80% to 95% of which show up once; 0.98% is in the top ten. The starting material was CD4+ T cells from blood, obtained roughly 26 months after liver transplant. These receptors were collected from a human patient who received a liver transplant. Some T cells may possibly be graft donor cells. Each CDR3 is given with its conserved first and last residue. Each record gives: V gene, J gene, CDR3 protein.

v_gene: TRBV7-3; j_gene: TRBJ2-7; CDR3aa: CASSFPSSDNEQYF
v_gene: TRBV4-3; j_gene: TRBJ2-7; CDR3aa: CASSQGLLAGGYEQYF
v_gene: TRBV19; j_gene: TRBJ1-4; CDR3aa: CAIGFEKLFF
v_gene: TRBV5-1; j_gene: TRBJ2-7; CDR3aa: CASSPKQAYEQYF
v_gene: TRBV18; j_gene: TRBJ2-5; CDR3aa: CASSSFQETQYF
v_gene: TRBV7-2; j_gene: TRBJ2-5; CDR3aa: CASSSRGEQETQYF
v_gene: TRBV5-5; j_gene: TRBJ1-3; CDR3aa: CASSFTLQVASGNTIYF
v_gene: TRBV2; j_gene: TRBJ2-1; CDR3aa: CASSERGLAGSSYNEQFF
v_gene: TRBV7-6; j_gene: TRBJ1-1; CDR3aa: CASSLGQINTEAFF
v_gene: TRBV5-4; j_gene: TRBJ1-1; CDR3aa: CASSQPTENLNTEAFF